This entry is about one T cell receptor (beta chain). This sample was included in a study of blood T cells in healthy people across ages. Through a sample-barcoded 5' primer and a J-beta primer mix, a second PCR was run for roughly 6 to 11 cycles. TCRdb reprocessed the 5' RACE reads via MiXCR and lists one record per CDR3 protein. The data show roughly 700,000 distinct CDR3 sequences, 25% seen once. V was trimmed by 5 bases and J by 6 bases, leaving 19 bases between them. The CDR3 consists of 16 residues. Germline CDR1 is SGHVS and CDR2 is FNYEAQ. This sample was also put to use in a study of T cells of mothers and their children.

This TCR derives from a boy younger than 18 in good health. J is TRBJ2-2 and V is TRBV7-6, with D unclear. The sequenced sample consisted of blood. The chain's CDR3 is CASSESRVSVAGELFF. DNA of the CDR3: TGTGCCAGCAGCGAGAGTAGGGTGAGCGTAGCCGGGGAGCTGTTTTTT.